This is a list of T cell receptor beta chains from one sample in a study of cytomegalovirus exposure and HLA in healthy donors. TCRdb's table, derived via immunoSEQ multiplex PCR, lists solely in-frame clones and lacks some. The sample lists approximately 220,000 clones; approximately 88% were seen once. The material sequenced was PBMCs. These receptors all stem from a boy between 2 and 10 years old in good health and CMV-seronegative. CDR3s include the opening cysteine and the closing phenylalanine or tryptophan. A D gene is named only where the DNA matches it firmly. For some rows the clone size is stated as once, few or many, or as a class when expanded; others skip it.

clone size: NA; CDR3 length: 14; J gene: TRBJ1-2; V gene: TRBV30; D gene: TRBD1; CDR3 DNA: TGTGCCCACTGGACAGGGTTACAGAACTATGGCTACACCTTC; CDR3 protein: CAHWTGLQNYGYTF
clone size: NA; CDR3 length: 16; J gene: TRBJ2-3; V gene: TRBV15; D gene: TRBD1; CDR3 DNA: TGTGCCACCAGCAGAGAATCGGAGACAGGGCCAGATACGCAGTATTTT; CDR3 protein: CATSRESETGPDTQYF
clone size: NA; CDR3 length: 14; J gene: TRBJ1-5; V gene: TRBV30; D gene: TRBD1; CDR3 DNA: TGTGCCTGGAGTCCGGGACAGGGGCATCAGCCCCAGCATTTT; CDR3 protein: CAWSPGQGHQPQHF
clone size: NA; CDR3 length: 15; J gene: TRBJ2-5; V gene: TRBV7-7; D gene: TRBD1; CDR3 DNA: TGTGCTAGCAGCTCACGGACAGGGGGGGCAGAGACCCAGTACTTC; CDR3 protein: CASSSRTGGAETQYF
clone size: NA; CDR3 length: 13; J gene: TRBJ2-7; V gene: TRBV27; D gene: TRBD2; CDR3 DNA: TGTGCCAGCCAGACTAGCGGTTCCTACGAGCAGTACTTC; CDR3 protein: CASQTSGSYEQYF
clone size: NA; CDR3 length: 20; J gene: TRBJ2-6; V gene: TRBV4-1; D gene: TRBD1; CDR3 DNA: TGCGCCAGCAGCCGGGGGATTCTTTGGGACAGGGCCCCTGGGGCCAACGTCCTGACTTTC; CDR3 protein: CASSRGILWDRAPGANVLTF
clone size: NA; CDR3 length: 16; J gene: TRBJ2-1; V gene: TRBV7-6; D gene: NA; CDR3 DNA: TGTGCCAGCAGCCGGGGCTTGGGGGGGCGTTCCAATGAGCAGTTCTTC; CDR3 protein: CASSRGLGGRSNEQFF
clone size: NA; CDR3 length: 13; J gene: TRBJ1-5; V gene: TRBV2; D gene: NA; CDR3 DNA: TGTGCCAGCAGCGACGGGAGAGATCAGCCCCAGCATTTT; CDR3 protein: CASSDGRDQPQHF
clone size: NA; CDR3 length: 13; J gene: TRBJ1-3; V gene: TRBV30; D gene: TRBD1; CDR3 DNA: TGTGCCTGGAGTCTTTGGACAGGGGACACCATATATTTT; CDR3 protein: CAWSLWTGDTIYF
clone size: NA; CDR3 length: 16; J gene: TRBJ2-1; V gene: TRBV7-9; D gene: TRBD1; CDR3 DNA: TGTGCCAGCAGCTTTGCCGGGACAGGGGGATTTTATGAGCAGTTCTTC; CDR3 protein: CASSFAGTGGFYEQFF
clone size: NA; CDR3 length: 15; J gene: TRBJ2-7; V gene: TRBV4-1; D gene: NA; CDR3 DNA: TGCGCCAGCAGCCAACAGGACTGGAGCTCCTACGAGCAGTACTTC; CDR3 protein: CASSQQDWSSYEQYF
clone size: NA; CDR3 length: 15; J gene: TRBJ2-5; V gene: TRBV27; D gene: TRBD2; CDR3 DNA: TGTGCCAGCAGGACTAGCGGGAGTTTCAGAGAGACCCAGTACTTC; CDR3 protein: CASRTSGSFRETQYF
clone size: few; CDR3 length: 16; J gene: TRBJ2-3; V gene: TRBV7-9; D gene: NA; CDR3 DNA: TGTGCCAGCAGCTTAGTCCTGACAGGCAGTACAGATACGCAGTATTTT; CDR3 protein: CASSLVLTGSTDTQYF
clone size: few; CDR3 length: 14; J gene: TRBJ2-3; V gene: TRBV6-5; D gene: TRBD1; CDR3 DNA: TGTGCCAGCAGTAGAGGACAGGGAACAGATACGCAGTATTTT; CDR3 protein: CASSRGQGTDTQYF
clone size: once; CDR3 length: 15; J gene: TRBJ2-7; V gene: TRBV9; D gene: NA; CDR3 DNA: TGTGCCAGCAGCCCCGCGGGGACGTACTCCTACGAGCAGTACTTC; CDR3 protein: CASSPAGTYSYEQYF
clone size: once; CDR3 length: 19; J gene: TRBJ2-3; V gene: TRBV4-1; D gene: TRBD2; CDR3 DNA: TGCGCCAGCAGCCAAGACGCGGGAGCCCCTTCCCTAAATAGTAGACCGCGATATTTT; CDR3 protein: CASSQDAGAPSLNSRPRYF
clone size: once; CDR3 length: 16; J gene: TRBJ1-5; V gene: TRBV5-6; D gene: NA; CDR3 DNA: TGTGCCAGCAGCCTGGGAGGATCGGGGTCGAGCCGGCCCCAGCATTTT; CDR3 protein: CASSLGGSGSSRPQHF
clone size: NA; CDR3 length: 14; J gene: TRBJ1-2; V gene: TRBV5-3; D gene: TRBD1; CDR3 DNA: TGTGCCAGAAGCTTCCGGGACAGATCCTGCGGCTACACCTTC; CDR3 protein: CARSFRDRSCGYTF
clone size: NA; CDR3 length: 13; J gene: TRBJ1-1; V gene: TRBV6-5; D gene: NA; CDR3 DNA: TGTGCCAGCAGTCGGGGGGCGGTCACTGAAGCTTTCTTT; CDR3 protein: CASSRGAVTEAFF
clone size: NA; CDR3 length: 15; J gene: TRBJ2-5; V gene: TRBV30; D gene: NA; CDR3 DNA: TGTGCCTGGAGGCTCACAGGGTTCAGCCAAGAGACCCAGTACTTC; CDR3 protein: CAWRLTGFSQETQYF
clone size: NA; CDR3 length: 14; J gene: TRBJ2-1; V gene: TRBV19; D gene: NA; CDR3 DNA: TGTGCCAGTACCGCGGGACTGACCTACAATGAGCAGTTCTTC; CDR3 protein: CASTAGLTYNEQFF
clone size: few; CDR3 length: 15; J gene: TRBJ1-4; V gene: TRBV30; D gene: NA; CDR3 DNA: TGTGCCTGGAGTCATACAGGGACCGTGGTTGAAAAACTGTTTTTT; CDR3 protein: CAWSHTGTVVEKLFF
clone size: NA; CDR3 length: 15; J gene: TRBJ2-7; V gene: TRBV29-1; D gene: TRBD1; CDR3 DNA: TGCAGCGTTGAAGAAGACGGGACAGGGGGAATCGAGCAGTACTTC; CDR3 protein: CSVEEDGTGGIEQYF
clone size: NA; CDR3 length: 15; J gene: TRBJ2-5; V gene: TRBV6-1; D gene: TRBD2; CDR3 DNA: TGTGCCACCGCTAGACTAGCGGGAGAGGGGGAGACCCAGTACTTC; CDR3 protein: CATARLAGEGETQYF
clone size: NA; CDR3 length: 14; J gene: TRBJ1-1; V gene: TRBV30; D gene: NA; CDR3 DNA: TGTGCCTGGAGATCAAGGGGCGGGAACACTGAAGCTTTCTTT; CDR3 protein: CAWRSRGGNTEAFF
clone size: NA; CDR3 length: 13; J gene: TRBJ2-3; V gene: TRBV6-5; D gene: NA; CDR3 DNA: TGTGCCAGCAGTTACATAGGCAGGGTGACGCAGTATTTT; CDR3 protein: CASSYIGRVTQYF
clone size: NA; CDR3 length: 12; J gene: TRBJ2-1; V gene: TRBV6-1; D gene: NA; CDR3 DNA: TGTGCCAGCAGTGGGGCCATCAGTGAGCAGTTCTTC; CDR3 protein: CASSGAISEQFF
clone size: NA; CDR3 length: 13; J gene: TRBJ1-3; V gene: TRBV9; D gene: NA; CDR3 DNA: TGTGCCAGCAGCTTTGGGACAAGAAACACCATATATTTT; CDR3 protein: CASSFGTRNTIYF
clone size: NA; CDR3 length: 15; J gene: TRBJ2-1; V gene: TRBV7-9; D gene: TRBD1; CDR3 DNA: TGTGCCAGCAGCCACGGACAGGGGTCTTGGGATGAGCAGTTCTTC; CDR3 protein: CASSHGQGSWDEQFF
clone size: NA; CDR3 length: 15; J gene: TRBJ1-5; V gene: TRBV4-1; D gene: TRBD1; CDR3 DNA: TGCGCCAGCAGCCAGGGGACAGGGAGTGGGGGGCCCCAGCATTTT; CDR3 protein: CASSQGTGSGGPQHF
clone size: NA; CDR3 length: 14; J gene: TRBJ2-3; V gene: TRBV5-1; D gene: NA; CDR3 DNA: TGCGCTAGCAGCTTGGGCGGGGGCACAGATACGCAGTATTTT; CDR3 protein: CASSLGGGTDTQYF
clone size: NA; CDR3 length: 16; J gene: TRBJ2-7; V gene: TRBV7-2; D gene: TRBD2; CDR3 DNA: TGTGCCAGCAGCTTCGGAGGGAGCGGGAGCGAATACGAGCAGTACTTC; CDR3 protein: CASSFGGSGSEYEQYF
clone size: NA; CDR3 length: 14; J gene: TRBJ1-1; V gene: TRBV5-8; D gene: NA; CDR3 DNA: TGTGCCAGCAGCCTCTCGCAGGGTTACACTGAAGCTTTCTTT; CDR3 protein: CASSLSQGYTEAFF
clone size: NA; CDR3 length: 13; J gene: TRBJ2-2; V gene: TRBV6-5; D gene: TRBD2; CDR3 DNA: TGTGCCAGCACGCGGGGGGGCACCGGGGAGCTGTTTTTT; CDR3 protein: CASTRGGTGELFF
clone size: NA; CDR3 length: 12; J gene: TRBJ2-7; V gene: TRBV14; D gene: NA; CDR3 DNA: TGTGCCAGCAGTCGTGCAGGCTACGAGCAGTACTTC; CDR3 protein: CASSRAGYEQYF
clone size: NA; CDR3 length: 11; J gene: TRBJ2-7; V gene: TRBV7-9; D gene: NA; CDR3 DNA: TGTGCCAGCAGGGGGGGCTACGAGCAGTACTTC; CDR3 protein: CASRGGYEQYF
clone size: NA; CDR3 length: 17; J gene: TRBJ2-1; V gene: TRBV18; D gene: NA; CDR3 DNA: TGTGCCAGCTCTTGGTCCGTACTTTCCTCCTCCTACAATGAGCAGTTCTTC; CDR3 protein: CASSWSVLSSSYNEQFF
clone size: once; CDR3 length: 17; J gene: TRBJ2-6; V gene: TRBV5-1; D gene: NA; CDR3 DNA: TGCGCCAGCAGCTTGGTCGGAGCTTTCTCTGGGGCCAACGTCCTGACTTTC; CDR3 protein: CASSLVGAFSGANVLTF
clone size: NA; CDR3 length: 14; J gene: TRBJ1-1; V gene: TRBV30; D gene: TRBD1; CDR3 DNA: TGTGCCTGGAGGGGGGACAGGGGGTACACTGAAGCTTTCTTT; CDR3 protein: CAWRGDRGYTEAFF
clone size: NA; CDR3 length: 19; J gene: TRBJ2-1; V gene: TRBV5-1; D gene: TRBD2; CDR3 DNA: TGCGCCAGCAGCTTGCTGGCGACTAGCGGGGGGAGCTCCTACAATGAGCAGTTCTTC; CDR3 protein: CASSLLATSGGSSYNEQFF
clone size: NA; CDR3 length: 15; J gene: TRBJ2-2; V gene: TRBV5-1; D gene: NA; CDR3 DNA: TGCGCCAGCAGCCCGACGAGCACCGGGACCGGGGAGCTGTTTTTT; CDR3 protein: CASSPTSTGTGELFF